This passage covers 24 T cell receptor beta chains from one sample sequenced in a study of T cell responses to AZD1222 COVID-19 vaccine. Repertoires were generated with immunoSEQ multiplex PCR, while TCRdb's copy carries only in-frame clones and drops some. The repertoire includes 100,000 to 150,000 clones, around 89% of them detected once, and 1.5% to 1.9% sits in the top ten. Sequences were derived from peripheral blood, sampled on day 0 of AZD1222 vaccination. All receptors come from an adult in good health.

The chain recombines TRBV30 with TRBJ2-7; D might be TRBD2 (6 bases). CDR3 length: 12 amino acids. The V end lost 0 bases, the J end lost 6 bases, and 9 bases lay between the germline ends. Germline V gives CDR1 GTSNPN, CDR2 SVGIG (reference sequence). CDR3 in DNA: TGTGCCTGGAGTGTACTCGGGGGCGAGCAGTACTTC. Its protein product is CAWSVLGGEQYF.

The chain recombines TRBV11-3 with TRBJ2-5; TRBD1 agrees at 12 bases. The CDR3 has 19 amino acids. The V gene's germline CDR1 is SGHNT and CDR2 YENEEA. With V trimmed by 0 bases and J by 3 bases, 11 bases remained unmatched. CDR3 residues: CASSLDWAPGQGAKETQYF. The DNA for the CDR3 is TGTGCCAGCAGCTTAGACTGGGCACCGGGACAGGGGGCGAAAGAGACCCAGTACTTC.

With respect to this clone: Mismatch with germline at one junction end may stem from a read error. This chain connects TRBV7-9 to TRBJ2-7; D is unclear. The CDR3 loop spans 15 amino acids. The germline CDR1 and CDR2 sequences are SEHNR and FQNEAQ (reference sequence). Here the CDR3 DNA reads TGTGCCAGCAGTTTAGGAATTGGCGGCTCCTACGAGCAGTACTTC. Residues: CASSLGIGGSYEQYF.

V usage is TRBV7-2 and J usage is TRBJ2-3; weak D call: TRBD2 (5 bases). The CDR3 has 17 residues. V was clipped by 2 bases and J by 4 bases, with 19 bases between them. CDR1 is SGHTA and CDR2 is FQGNSA in the germline V gene. CDR3 protein: CASSLLSGMERPDTQYF. The CDR3 DNA is TGTGCCAGCAGCTTACTATCCGGGATGGAACGGCCAGATACGCAGTATTTT.

This rearrangement joins TRBV5-6 to TRBJ2-1; D possibly corresponds to TRBD1 (6 bases). The CDR3 has 17 amino acids. The V end lost 0 bases, the J end lost 4 bases, and 17 bases lay between the germline ends. Germline lookup yields CDR1 SGHDT and CDR2 YYEEEE. The CDR3 nucleotides are TGTGCCAGCAGCTTGGTACCCCAGGGGAAGACGTACAATGAGCAGTTCTTC. Amino acids: CASSLVPQGKTYNEQFF.

The chain has TRBV24-1 and TRBJ2-1, with TRBD1 as a possible D gene (5 bases). V dropped 0 bases and J dropped 5 bases, with 10 bases sitting between them. Germline V gene lookup returns CDR1 KGHDR and CDR2 SFDVKD. This CDR3 region has 15 residues. The CDR3: CATSDLQDTHNEQFF. CDR3 in DNA: TGTGCCACCAGTGATTTGCAGGACACGCACAATGAGCAGTTCTTC.

The genes are TRBV27 and TRBJ2-5, with 8 bases identical to TRBD1. The CDR3 loop spans 15 amino acids. Germline V gives CDR1 MNHEY, CDR2 SMNVEV (reference sequence). V lost 6 bases and J lost 4; bases outside the gene matches: 10. CDR3 protein: CASSPPGRGRETQYF. The CDR3 DNA reads TGTGCCAGCAGCCCCCCGGGCAGGGGGCGAGAGACCCAGTACTTC.

V is TRBV18 and J is TRBJ1-1; D unclear. Germline CDR1 is KGHSH and CDR2 is LQKENI. Deletions cut 0 bases from V and 1 base from J, with 6 bases between. The CDR3 totals 14 residues. CDR3 nucleotide sequence: TGTGCCAGCTCACCACCCCGCAGGAACACTGAAGCTTTCTTT. Amino acids: CASSPPRRNTEAFF.

The CDR3 loop is CAWTQGNTIYF. As DNA, the CDR3 is TGTGCCTGGACCCAGGGAAACACCATATATTTT. V is TRBV30 and J is TRBJ1-3; no clear D gene. Germline V gives CDR1 GTSNPN, CDR2 SVGIG (reference sequence). The CDR3 loop spans 11 amino acids. The V gene lost 4 bases and the J gene lost 4 bases, with 5 bases spanning the gap.

The chain has TRBV27 and TRBJ2-7, with TRBD1 as a possible D gene (5 bases). V was pared by 5 bases and J by 2 bases, with 10 bases between. Germline CDR1 is MNHEY and CDR2 is SMNVEV (reference sequence). The CDR3 sequence is 13 residues long. The CDR3 is CASSRQSPYEQYF. For the CDR3, the DNA is TGTGCCAGCAGTCGACAGAGCCCCTACGAGCAGTACTTC.

The gene calls are TRBV5-1 and TRBJ2-7; 11 bases are a match to TRBD2. V was pared by 4 bases and J by 4 bases, with 4 bases of the junction left unmatched. This CDR3 comprises 14 residues. Germline CDR1 and CDR2: SGHRS and YFSETQ. CDR3 bases: TGCGCCAGCAGCCCCGGGACTAGCGGTTACGAGCAGTACTTC. It translates to CASSPGTSGYEQYF. The variable domain in full, with the rest retrieved from reference TRBV5-1 and TRBJ2-7, is KAGVTQTPRYLIKTRGQQVTLSCSPISGHRSVSWYQQTPGQGLQFLFEYFSETQRNKGNFPGRFSGRQFSNSRSEMNVSTLELGDSALYLCASSPGTSGYEQYFGPGTRLTVT.

There are a few counts of this clone. The gene calls are TRBV9 and TRBJ2-7; no definite D call. V was clipped by 3 bases and J by 2 bases, with 15 bases between them. The germline CDR1 and CDR2 sequences are SGDLS and YYNGEE. The CDR3 covers 15 residues. The DNA for the CDR3 is TGTGCCAGCAGCGCCTATTTGGACGCCACCTACGAGCAGTACTTC. Amino acid sequence: CASSAYLDATYEQYF.

The chain combines TRBV2 with TRBJ2-1; 10 bases map to TRBD2. Germline V CDR1 and CDR2: SNHLY, FYNNEI. V dropped 0 bases and J dropped 7; count of bases not matched to a gene: 6. The CDR3 contains 16 residues. The CDR3 sequence is CASSEARAGGGNEQFF. As DNA, the CDR3 is TGTGCCAGCAGTGAAGCGCGAGCGGGAGGGGGGAATGAGCAGTTCTTC. The full variable domain, completed using reference TRBV2 and TRBJ2-1, is EPEVTQTPSHQVTQMGQEVILRCVPISNHLYFYWYRQILGQKVEFLVSFYNNEISEKSEIFDDQFSVERPDGSNFTLKIRSTKLEDSAMYFCASSEARAGGGNEQFFGPGTRLTVL.

The V call is TRBV7-9, the J call TRBJ2-1; 12 bases line up with TRBD2. The V and J ends lost 5 bases and 9 bases, in that order; junction bases with no gene match: 14. Germline-derived CDR1 and CDR2 are SEHNR and FQNEAQ (reference sequence). The length of the CDR3 is 17 residues. The CDR3 reads CASSPPPRLAGEGEQFF. CDR3 in DNA: TGTGCCAGCAGCCCCCCCCCGCGACTAGCGGGAGAAGGTGAGCAGTTCTTC.

The gene calls are TRBV11-2 and TRBJ2-5; 8 nucleotides align to TRBD1. The CDR3 is 14 amino acids. The V segment lost 5 bases and the J segment 2 bases; nucleotides outside the gene matches: 4. In germline, CDR1 is SGHAT, CDR2 FQNNGV. In DNA, the CDR3 is TGTGCCAGCAGCACTCGGACAGGGCAAGAGACCCAGTACTTC. Protein: CASSTRTGQETQYF.

The chain links TRBV9 to TRBJ2-4; D may be TRBD1 (6 bases). The CDR3 has 15 amino acids. Germline V gene sequence: CDR1 SGDLS, CDR2 YYNGEE. V lost 4 bases, J lost 6 bases, and 17 bases lay in between. The CDR3 DNA reads as TGTGCCAGCAGCCCCTTCCTCGGACAGTCAAACATTCAGTACTTC. This codes for CASSPFLGQSNIQYF.

This clone came up once. The chain employs TRBV5-1 and TRBJ2-7, with 10 nucleotides matching TRBD1. This CDR3 is built from 15 residues. The V gene's germline CDR1 is SGHRS and CDR2 YFSETQ. The J segment lost 3 bases and the V segment lost 2 bases, leaving 5 bases of the junction unmatched. The CDR3 DNA sequence: TGCGCCAGCAGCTTCACCGGGACAGGGGACTACGAGCAGTACTTC. Translated, it gives CASSFTGTGDYEQYF. The entire variable domain, with the rest obtained from reference TRBV5-1 and TRBJ2-7, is as follows: KAGVTQTPRYLIKTRGQQVTLSCSPISGHRSVSWYQQTPGQGLQFLFEYFSETQRNKGNFPGRFSGRQFSNSRSEMNVSTLELGDSALYLCASSFTGTGDYEQYFGPGTRLTVT.

The genes are TRBV6-2 or TRBV6-3 and TRBJ2-3, with D possibly matching TRBD2 (5 bases). V shed 2 bases and J shed 4 bases, with 7 bases lying between them. This CDR3 is 13 amino acids long. Germline assignment: CDR1 MNHEY and CDR2 SVGEGT. The CDR3 region has the DNA TGTGCCAGCAGTTACCCGAGGGCAGATACGCAGTATTTT. Translating gives CASSYPRADTQYF.

There are a few counts of this clone. The J gene is TRBJ1-1, the V gene TRBV9, with unresolved D. Trimming shortened V by 0 bases and J by 5 bases, and 8 bases separated the two germline ends. Germline loops: CDR1 SGDLS, CDR2 YYNGEE. The CDR3 loop spans 13 amino acids. The chain's CDR3 is CASSVDGVTEAFF. CDR3 DNA: TGTGCCAGCAGCGTAGATGGGGTGACTGAAGCTTTCTTT.

In its sample, this clone was seen once. CDR3 amino acids: CASSLEGWPHNEQFF. The CDR3, as DNA: TGCGCCAGCAGCTTGGAGGGGTGGCCACACAATGAGCAGTTCTTC. V is TRBV5-1 and J is TRBJ2-1, with TRBD1 as a possible D gene (5 bases). This CDR3 spans 15 amino acids. CDR1 SGHRS and CDR2 YFSETQ come from the germline V gene. V was cut by 0 bases and J by 5 bases, with 12 bases left in between.

The genes are TRBV7-9 and TRBJ2-1, with D perhaps matching TRBD1 or TRBD2 (6 bases each). Trimming took 5 bases from V and 5 from J, leaving 19 bases between them. The length of the CDR3 is 16 residues. Per the germline V gene, CDR1 is SEHNR and CDR2 is FQNEAQ (reference sequence). DNA for the CDR3: TGTGCCAGCAGCCCGACCAAAGGGGGGTTTCACAATGAGCAGTTCTTC. It encodes CASSPTKGGFHNEQFF.

The chain couples TRBV28 to TRBJ1-2; D call uncertain. Germline CDR1 and CDR2: MDHEN and SYDVKM. V shed 3 bases and J shed 4 bases, with 3 bases lying between them. The CDR3 runs to 11 residues. CDR3 nucleotides: TGTGCCAGCAGTTTTACCTATGGCTACACCTTC. Its translation: CASSFTYGYTF.

The J gene is TRBJ2-1, the V gene TRBV7-6; D remains ambiguous. This CDR3 contains 19 residues. Germline-derived CDR1 and CDR2 are SGHVS and FNYEAQ. Trimming took 1 base from V and 2 from J, leaving 21 bases between them. CDR3 DNA sequence: TGTGCCAGCAGCTTAGTCGACTCAACACCTTCACTTACCTACAATGAGCAGTTCTTC. Translating gives CASSLVDSTPSLTYNEQFF.

This clone was observed a single time. This chain joins TRBV29-1 and TRBJ2-1; D is ambiguous. Germline V gene data show CDR1 as SQVTM and CDR2 as ANQGSEA. V dropped 1 base and J dropped 13 bases, with 11 bases sitting between them. The CDR3 consists of 11 residues. In nucleotides, the CDR3 is TGCAGCGTTGAAGTTGCCGGCGGCCAGTTCTTC. This sequence encodes CSVEVAGGQFF.